This T cell receptor (beta chain) was found in a study of Ad26.COV2.S vaccination and SARS-CoV-2 variants. Treatment noted: approximately 18 received Ad26.COV2.S at low or high dose, single or two shots; about five received placebo; per-sample allocation not given. The investigators took samples on day 63 after the first vaccine or placebo injection. Data came from immunoSEQ multiplex PCR; TCRdb stores just in-frame clones and leaves some out. The table records over 400,000 clones, roughly 90% of them present only once. V lost 0 bases, J lost 1 base, and 2 bases stayed unmatched. Germline values: CDR1 SGDLS, CDR2 YYNGEE. The CDR3 sequence is 15 residues long.

The receptor comes from a person aged 18-60 years who received the Ad26.COV2.S COVID-19 vaccine or a placebo. This specimen consisted of peripheral blood, obtained in a trial of Ad26.COV2.S vaccine versus placebo. The J gene is TRBJ2-3, the V gene TRBV9; 7 bases fit TRBD2. CDR3 coding DNA: TGTGCCAGCAGCGTAGTACGGGGGGGCACAGATACGCAGTATTTT. Translated, it gives CASSVVRGGTDTQYF.